The 3 T cell receptor beta chains below all came from one sample that was sequenced in a study of response to subunit inactivated influenza vaccine (dated by TCRdb to the late 2010s). Libraries were prepared through RT-PCR. These reads were obtained on an Illumina HiSeq 2500. The public reads were run again by TCRdb, first through fastp at Q25 and then through MiXCR, and only productive beta chains were kept. Every distinct CDR3 protein forms one entry, paired with its most common genes and DNA. A total of 700,000 to 900,000 distinct CDR3 sequences appear in this sample, about 20% of them only once. In total, the top ten clones hold roughly a tenth of the sample. The sample consisted of PBMCs from blood, taken roughly 5 days after vaccination. These receptors were collected from a man aged 50 to 59 who received an inactivated influenza vaccine. Donor details come from another sample of the same person, matched by shared clones.

This clonotype was observed a few times. The chain employs TRBV27 and TRBJ2-4; TRBD1 matches at 8 bases. Germline V gene data show CDR1 as MNHEY and CDR2 as SMNVEV (reference sequence). This CDR3 has 18 residues. With V trimmed by 6 bases and J by 0 bases, 13 bases remained unmatched. CDR3 sequence (DNA): TGTGCCAGCAGGGTGGACAGGGATCCGATATTAGCCAAAAACATTCAGTACTTC. It is translated as CASRVDRDPILAKNIQYF.

The chain employs TRBV20-1 and TRBJ2-3, with TRBD2 identical over 7 bases. Trimming removed 4 bases from V and 4 bases from J; junction bases left unmatched: 11. The CDR3 contains 15 residues. Germline V lookup: CDR1 DFQATT, CDR2 SNEGSKA (reference sequence). CDR3 protein: CSAILAGKSPDTQYF. CDR3 in DNA: TGCAGTGCTATTTTAGCGGGTAAAAGTCCAGATACGCAGTATTTT.

There are many counts of this clonotype. The V and J genes are TRBV7-9 and TRBJ2-1; possible D gene TRBD1, 6 bases. The CDR3 is 14 amino acids. Germline V CDR1 and CDR2: SEHNR, FQNEAQ (reference sequence). V was pared by 3 bases and J by 9 bases, with 15 bases between. In DNA form, the CDR3 reads TGTGCCAGCAGCTTGAGGGGGTCCAAGAGTGAGCAGTTCTTC. Translated: CASSLRGSKSEQFF.